These 32 T cell receptor beta chains originate from one sample sequenced in a study of T cell responses to AZD1222 COVID-19 vaccine. Produced via immunoSEQ multiplex PCR; TCRdb's table is partial and in-frame only. Among some 150,000 clones listed, roughly 90% were seen once. The input for sequencing was peripheral blood, taken on day 0 of AZD1222 vaccination. All receptors come from an adult in good health.

As concerns this clone: Other DNA sequences of this sample code for an identical CDR3. The chain carries TRBV7-9 and TRBJ1-5; D uncertain. The germline CDR1 and CDR2 sequences are SEHNR and FQNEAQ (reference sequence). The CDR3 has 15 amino acids. V dropped 1 base and J dropped 4 bases, with 11 bases sitting between them. CDR3 in DNA: TGTGCCAGCAGCTTAGGTCCCGGAACTAATCAGCCCCAGCATTTT. Its protein product is CASSLGPGTNQPQHF. The complete variable domain, with remaining parts taken from reference TRBV7-9 and TRBJ1-5, reads DTGVSQNPRHKITKRGQNVTFRCDPISEHNRLYWYRQTLGQGPEFLTYFQNEAQLEKSRLLSDRFSAERPKGSFSTLEIQRTEQGDSAMYLCASSLGPGTNQPQHFGDGTRLSIL.

J is TRBJ1-4 and V is TRBV9; TRBD1 is a possible D gene (6 bases). Trimming took off 0 bases at V and 7 bases at J, with 13 bases between the two ends. Looked up from germline, CDR1 is SGDLS and CDR2 is YYNGEE. The CDR3 covers 15 residues. The CDR3 spells CASSVAQGRTEKLFF. The CDR3 bases are TGTGCCAGCAGCGTAGCTCAGGGGCGCACTGAAAAACTGTTTTTT.

The V gene is TRBV28, the J gene TRBJ1-2; perhaps TRBD1 as D (5 bases). Germline V CDR1 and CDR2: MDHEN, SYDVKM. This CDR3 is 13 amino acids long. The V gene lost 6 bases and the J gene lost 8 bases, with 16 bases spanning the gap. The CDR3 protein is CASSLGRHGGYTF. CDR3 coding DNA: TGTGCCAGCAGCCTGGGACGGCACGGAGGCTACACCTTC.

This chain uses TRBV6-5 with TRBJ2-7; tentative D call: TRBD2 (5 bases). V dropped 2 bases and J dropped 7 bases, with 12 bases sitting between them. This CDR3 comprises 13 residues. The germline CDR1 and CDR2 sequences are MNHEY and SVGAGI. The CDR3 is CASSYHSPGEQYF. The CDR3, as DNA: TGTGCCAGCAGTTACCACAGTCCGGGAGAGCAGTACTTC.

DNA for the CDR3: TGTGCCACCAGCACCTCTAGCGGGGGGGCCGATGAGCAGTTCTTC. Amino acids: CATSTSSGGADEQFF. This chain uses TRBV15 with TRBJ2-1, with 12 bases that match TRBD2. Trimming took 4 bases from V and 8 from J; bases not matched to a gene: 6. CDR3 size: 15 residues. Germline lookup yields CDR1 LNHNV and CDR2 YYDKDF (reference sequence).

V gene TRBV5-6 combines with J gene TRBJ1-1; D possibly corresponds to TRBD1 (5 bases). This CDR3 region has 14 residues. Trimming took 1 base from V and 2 from J, leaving 9 bases between them. The germline V gene has CDR1 SGHDT and CDR2 YYEEEE. The CDR3 protein is CASSLIGANTEAFF. CDR3 nucleotide sequence: TGTGCCAGCAGCTTGATCGGGGCCAACACTGAAGCTTTCTTT. The full variable domain, its missing parts supplied by reference TRBV5-6 and TRBJ1-1, is DAGVTQSPTHLIKTRGQQVTLRCSPKSGHDTVSWYQQALGQGPQFIFQYYEEEERQRGNFPDRFSGHQFPNYSSELNVNALLLGDSALYLCASSLIGANTEAFFGQGTRLTVV.

The rearrangement links TRBV5-1 to TRBJ1-6; no definite D call. Germline CDR1 SGHRS, CDR2 YFSETQ. Trimming stripped 5 bases from V and 0 bases from J, with 9 bases between. The CDR3 loop spans 15 amino acids. Written as DNA, the CDR3 is TGCGCCAGCAGATCGCCAGTCTCCTATAATTCACCCCTCCACTTT. Amino acid sequence: CASRSPVSYNSPLHF.

The chain carries TRBV30 and TRBJ2-2, with a possible D match to TRBD2 (6 bases). CDR1 and CDR2 from the germline V gene are GTSNPN and SVGIG (reference sequence). V lost 6 bases to trimming and J lost 6 bases, with 20 bases between them. The CDR3 sequence is 15 residues long. The CDR3 protein is CACHPRERRAGELFF. The CDR3 DNA follows: TGTGCCTGCCACCCACGGGAGAGGAGGGCCGGGGAGCTGTTTTTT. The complete variable domain, with remaining parts taken from reference TRBV30 and TRBJ2-2, reads SQTIHQWPATLVQPVGSPLSLECTVEGTSNPNLYWYRQAAGRGLQLLFYSVGIGQISSEVPQNLSASRPQDRQFILSSKKLLLSDSGFYLCACHPRERRAGELFFGEGSRLTVL.

The chain is built from TRBV7-8 and TRBJ2-7; 8 nucleotides line up with TRBD2. With V trimmed by 0 bases and J by 3 bases, 13 bases remained unmatched. The CDR3 runs 18 residues. From germline, CDR1 is SGHVS and CDR2 FQNEAQ. DNA for the CDR3: TGTGCCAGCAGCTTAGCTTTTAGCGGTAGCGGGACTTACTACGAGCAGTACTTC. Translating gives CASSLAFSGSGTYYEQYF.

The V and J genes are TRBV13 and TRBJ2-2; TRBD2 aligns across 7 bases. J was trimmed by 0 bases and V by 2 bases; bases with no gene match: 0. The CDR3 is 15 residues long. The germline gives CDR1 PRHDT, CDR2 FYEKMQ (reference sequence). The chain's CDR3 is CASSLSGANTGELFF. The CDR3, as DNA: TGTGCCAGCAGCTTAAGCGGGGCGAACACCGGGGAGCTGTTTTTT.

V is TRBV2 and J is TRBJ1-1; D call uncertain. V was pared by 5 bases and J by 8 bases, with 9 bases between. This CDR3 comprises 11 residues. Germline-derived CDR1 and CDR2 are SNHLY and FYNNEI. The CDR3 region is CASSPAREAFF. Here the CDR3 DNA reads TGTGCCAGCAGTCCCGCGAGGGAAGCTTTCTTT.

The chain is built from TRBV9 and TRBJ1-2; 11 bases are a match to TRBD1. Germline assignment: CDR1 SGDLS and CDR2 YYNGEE. The CDR3 spans 16 residues. V gave up 7 bases and J gave up 5 bases; unmatched junction bases: 13. The CDR3 nucleotides read TGTGCCAGCCACGGGGGACAGGGGGGTTCTGGGTATGGCTACACCTTC. It codes for CASHGGQGGSGYGYTF.

The J gene is TRBJ1-1, the V gene TRBV4-3, with 9 bases lining up with TRBD1. V shed 3 bases and J 4 bases; nucleotides not matched to a gene: 3. The CDR3 is made up of 14 amino acids. The germline gives CDR1 LGHNA, CDR2 YSLEER. In DNA form, the CDR3 reads TGCGCCAGCAGCCACGGGACAGGGCCCACTGAAGCTTTCTTT. This encodes CASSHGTGPTEAFF.

This chain joins TRBV5-1 and TRBJ1-4; 7 nucleotides match TRBD1. Germline CDR1 SGHRS, CDR2 YFSETQ. V dropped 0 bases and J dropped 8; count of bases not matched to a gene: 4. This CDR3 is built from 14 residues. CDR3 DNA: TGCGCCAGCAGCTTGGAGGGGGCAGGGGAAAAACTGTTTTTT. Encoded protein: CASSLEGAGEKLFF.

The rearrangement links TRBV9 to TRBJ2-2, with no clear D. The CDR3 spans 14 residues. The germline gives CDR1 SGDLS, CDR2 YYNGEE. Trimming removed 2 bases at V and 7 bases at J, with 12 bases between. The CDR3 region has the DNA TGTGCCAGCAGCGTGACCCCGGGTGGCGGGGAGCTGTTTTTT. As protein: CASSVTPGGGELFF.

This chain connects TRBV4-3 to TRBJ1-1; D is unresolved. V lost 1 base, J lost 4 bases, and 13 bases lay in between. The CDR3 is 15 residues long. Germline lookup yields CDR1 LGHNA and CDR2 YSLEER. The chain's CDR3 is CASSQGAGYSTEAFF. CDR3 in DNA: TGCGCCAGCAGCCAAGGCGCGGGGTATAGCACTGAAGCTTTCTTT.

About this clone itself: This CDR3 is also generated by other DNA sequences in the sample. The V and J genes are TRBV5-1 and TRBJ1-4; TRBD1 matches 7 bases. The CDR3 consists of 14 residues. Looked up from germline, CDR1 is SGHRS and CDR2 is YFSETQ. V trimming: 0 bases; J trimming: 7 bases; junction bases outside the gene matches: 3. The CDR3 loop reads CASSLGQGGEKLFF. The DNA of the CDR3 is TGCGCCAGCAGCTTGGGACAGGGAGGTGAAAAACTGTTTTTT.

V usage is TRBV2 and J usage is TRBJ2-3; no clear D gene. CDR3 size: 14 residues. V was pared by 5 bases and J by 1 base, with 10 bases between. The germline V gene encodes CDR1 SNHLY and CDR2 FYNNEI. CDR3 in amino acids: CASSRRPGTDTQYF. CDR3 sequence (DNA): TGTGCCAGCAGTAGAAGACCGGGCACAGATACGCAGTATTTT.

CDR3 sequence (DNA): TGTGCCAGCAGCTTAGCCCCGGGAGCCAGGGAGTTCTTC. Translation gives CASSLAPGAREFF. This rearrangement joins TRBV7-9 to TRBJ2-1, with D perhaps matching TRBD2 (6 bases). This CDR3 contains 13 residues. Germline CDR1 SEHNR, CDR2 FQNEAQ (reference sequence). V gave up 0 bases and J gave up 14 bases, with 14 bases separating them.

A single count supports this clone. The chain uses TRBV25-1 and TRBJ1-5; possible D gene TRBD1, 5 bases. The germline V gene encodes CDR1 MGHDK and CDR2 SYGVNS. The V gene lost 3 bases and the J gene lost 12 bases, with 9 bases spanning the gap. This CDR3 has 11 residues. For the CDR3, the DNA is TGTGCCAGCAGTGACAACAGGATCCAGCATTTT. Its protein product is CASSDNRIQHF. Variable domain in full (rest from reference TRBV25-1 and TRBJ1-5): EADIYQTPRYLVIGTGKKITLECSQTMGHDKMYWYQQDPGMELHLIHYSYGVNSTEKGDLSSESTVSRIRTEHFPLTLESARPSHTSQYLCASSDNRIQHFGDGTRLSIL.

The V call is TRBV5-1, the J call TRBJ1-2; 8 nucleotides line up with TRBD1. This CDR3 region has 14 residues. Looked up from germline, CDR1 is SGHRS and CDR2 is YFSETQ. The trim removed 4 bases at V and 4 bases at J, leaving 6 bases unmatched. This chain's CDR3 is CASSPGTGLYGYTF. As DNA, the CDR3 is TGCGCCAGCAGCCCCGGGACAGGCCTCTATGGCTACACCTTC.

The chain uses TRBV29-1 and TRBJ1-2; D not certain. Trimming left V 3 bases short and J 3 bases short, with 11 bases between. Looked up from germline, CDR1 is SQVTM and CDR2 is ANQGSEA. The CDR3 loop spans 13 amino acids. CDR3 nucleotide sequence: TGCAGCGTTGAGCCAGGCGCTGACTATGGCTACACCTTC. It yields the protein CSVEPGADYGYTF. The full variable domain, with the rest looked up from reference TRBV29-1 and TRBJ1-2, is SAVISQKPSRDICQRGTSLTIQCQVDSQVTMMFWYRQQPGQSLTLIATANQGSEATYESGFVIDKFPISRPNLTFSTLTVSNMSPEDSSIYLCSVEPGADYGYTFGSGTRLTVV.

The V call is TRBV5-4, the J call TRBJ1-2; 8 nucleotides agree with TRBD1. The CDR3 is 14 residues long. With 2 bases clipped from V and 9 bases from J, the junction kept 9 bases outside the gene matches. The germline V gene has CDR1 SGHNT and CDR2 YYREEE (reference sequence). The CDR3 coding sequence is TGTGCCAGCAGCTTTTATCTCGCAGGGGGCAGCTACACCTTC. This codes for CASSFYLAGGSYTF.

Many counts were recorded for this clone. This chain joins TRBV6-5 and TRBJ1-2, with no clear D. V was pared by 10 bases and J by 4 bases, with 16 bases between. This CDR3 comprises 13 residues. Per the germline V gene, CDR1 is MNHEY and CDR2 is SVGAGI. The DNA of the CDR3 is TGTGCCACCACGAGGGAGGGCCCCTATGGCTACACCTTC. It encodes CATTREGPYGYTF.

This chain joins TRBV7-2 and TRBJ2-3; TRBD2 agrees at 12 bases. The V segment lost 5 bases and the J segment 1 base; nucleotides outside the gene matches: 4. Germline CDR1 and CDR2: SGHTA and FQGNSA. The CDR3 sequence is 16 residues long. The CDR3 bases are TGTGCCAGCAGCCCGAGACTAGCGGGGGGCACAGATACGCAGTATTTT. Residues: CASSPRLAGGTDTQYF.

This clone came up a few times. The chain is built from TRBV5-5 and TRBJ2-7, with TRBD2 as a possible D gene (6 bases). The germline gives CDR1 SGHKS, CDR2 YYEKEE (reference sequence). V lost 4 bases and J lost 3, with 14 bases in between. The CDR3 contains 14 residues. The CDR3 nucleotides are TGTGCCAGCAGCCCCGCGGGGACCTACTACGAGCAGTACTTC. Protein: CASSPAGTYYEQYF.

The rearrangement links TRBV6-1 to TRBJ2-3; TRBD2 matches 7 bases. Germline V lookup: CDR1 MNHNS, CDR2 SASEGT. The CDR3 spans 12 residues. The V and J ends lost 8 bases and 6 bases, in that order; junction bases with no gene match: 5. CDR3 amino acids: CASSWGGDTQYF. The CDR3 nucleotides read TGTGCCAGCTCTTGGGGAGGGGATACGCAGTATTTT.

The V and J genes are TRBV28 and TRBJ1-1; the D is unclear. The CDR3 loop spans 14 amino acids. The germline V and J ends were trimmed by 2 bases and 0 bases, with 7 bases remaining between them. CDR1 is MDHEN, CDR2 SYDVKM, per germline. Here the CDR3 DNA reads TGTGCCAGCAGTTTAGGGGTCATGAACACTGAAGCTTTCTTT. This codes for CASSLGVMNTEAFF.

The chain carries TRBV6-5 and TRBJ1-6, with a possible D match to TRBD1 (5 bases). CDR1 and CDR2 from the germline V gene are MNHEY and SVGAGI. V lost 0 bases, J lost 10 bases, and 16 bases lay in between. The CDR3 is 16 amino acids. CDR3 loop: CASSYSVAGKNSPLHF. As DNA, the CDR3 is TGTGCCAGCAGTTACTCGGTGGCAGGGAAGAACTCACCCCTCCACTTT.

The chain is built from TRBV28 and TRBJ1-2, with D possibly matching TRBD1 (6 bases). The length of the CDR3 is 17 residues. Germline V CDR1 and CDR2: MDHEN, SYDVKM. Trimming shortened V by 3 bases and J by 2 bases, and 19 bases separated the two germline ends. CDR3 amino acids: CASSFRGLQGKNYGYTF. For the CDR3, the DNA is TGTGCCAGCAGTTTCCGGGGCCTACAGGGAAAAAACTATGGCTACACCTTC.

The chain couples TRBV11-2 to TRBJ1-6; the D gene is possibly TRBD1 (5 bases). With 5 bases removed from V and 9 bases from J, the gap between germline ends came to 8 bases. The CDR3 length is 12 residues. Germline V gene sequence: CDR1 SGHAT, CDR2 FQNNGV. The CDR3 loop is CASSQDTSPLHF. CDR3 DNA: TGTGCCAGCAGCCAGGACACTTCACCCCTCCACTTT.

The chain employs TRBV9 and TRBJ2-3; the D call may be TRBD1 or TRBD2 (6 bases each). The CDR3 sequence is 16 residues long. The ends were cut back, 2 bases at V and 0 bases at J, with 13 bases in the middle. From germline, CDR1 is SGDLS and CDR2 YYNGEE. The CDR3 bases are TGTGCCAGCAGCGTCAGGGGCGGGACTAGCACAGATACGCAGTATTTT. It encodes CASSVRGGTSTDTQYF. The full variable domain, its missing parts supplied by reference TRBV9 and TRBJ2-3, is DSGVTQTPKHLITATGQRVTLRCSPRSGDLSVYWYQQSLDQGLQFLIQYYNGEERAKGNILERFSAQQFPDLHSELNLSSLELGDSALYFCASSVRGGTSTDTQYFGPGTRLTVL.